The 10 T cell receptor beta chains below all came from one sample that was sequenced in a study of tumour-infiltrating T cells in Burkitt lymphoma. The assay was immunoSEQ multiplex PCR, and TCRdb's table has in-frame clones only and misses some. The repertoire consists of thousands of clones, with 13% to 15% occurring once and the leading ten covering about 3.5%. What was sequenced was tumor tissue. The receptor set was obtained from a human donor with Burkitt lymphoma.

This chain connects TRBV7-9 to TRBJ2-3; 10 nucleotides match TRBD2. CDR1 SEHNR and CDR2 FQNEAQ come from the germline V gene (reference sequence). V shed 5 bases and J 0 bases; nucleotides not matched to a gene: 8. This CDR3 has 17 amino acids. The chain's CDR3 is CASSQYGLAASTDTQYF. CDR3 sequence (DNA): TGTGCCAGCAGCCAGTACGGACTAGCGGCGAGCACAGATACGCAGTATTTT.

The CDR3 coding sequence is TGTGCCAGCAGTTACTCCCAGGGCACTCAGCCCCAGCATTTT. This codes for CASSYSQGTQPQHF. The gene calls are TRBV6-6 and TRBJ1-5, with a possible D match to TRBD1 (5 bases). The CDR3 has 14 amino acids. Deletions cut 0 bases from V and 6 bases from J, with 9 bases between. Per germline, CDR1 MNHNY and CDR2 SVGAGI (reference sequence).

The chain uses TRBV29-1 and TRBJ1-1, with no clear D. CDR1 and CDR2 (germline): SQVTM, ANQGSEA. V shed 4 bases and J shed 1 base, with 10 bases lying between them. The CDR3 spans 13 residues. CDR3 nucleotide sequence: TGCAGCGTTGTTTTCGTGTGGAACACTGAAGCTTTCTTT. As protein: CSVVFVWNTEAFF.

The CDR3 sequence is CASSQEIIATPHEKLFF. The CDR3 coding sequence is TGCGCCAGCAGCCAAGAAATCATAGCGACGCCCCATGAAAAACTGTTTTTT. The V and J genes are TRBV4-3 and TRBJ1-4; D gene uncertain. Germline assignment: CDR1 LGHNA and CDR2 YSLEER. The CDR3 spans 17 residues. Trimming removed 0 bases at V and 6 bases at J, with 17 bases between.

CDR3 protein: CASSGGSGNTIYF. As DNA, the CDR3 is TGTGCCAGCAGCGGAGGCTCTGGAAACACCATATATTTT. This chain connects TRBV9 to TRBJ1-3; no clear D gene. Germline CDR1 and CDR2: SGDLS and YYNGEE. The length of the CDR3 is 13 residues. Trimming took 3 bases from V and 0 from J, leaving 4 bases between them. The full variable domain, in which reference TRBV9 and TRBJ1-3 provide the parts outside the CDR3, is DSGVTQTPKHLITATGQRVTLRCSPRSGDLSVYWYQQSLDQGLQFLIQYYNGEERAKGNILERFSAQQFPDLHSELNLSSLELGDSALYFCASSGGSGNTIYFGEGSWLTVV.

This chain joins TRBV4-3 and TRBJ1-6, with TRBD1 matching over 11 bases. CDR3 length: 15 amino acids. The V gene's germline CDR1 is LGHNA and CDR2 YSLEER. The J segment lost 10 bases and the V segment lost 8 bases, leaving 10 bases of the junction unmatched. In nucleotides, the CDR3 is TGCGCCAGCGGCCCGGGACAGGGGGGAGGATCACCCCTCCACTTT. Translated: CASGPGQGGGSPLHF.

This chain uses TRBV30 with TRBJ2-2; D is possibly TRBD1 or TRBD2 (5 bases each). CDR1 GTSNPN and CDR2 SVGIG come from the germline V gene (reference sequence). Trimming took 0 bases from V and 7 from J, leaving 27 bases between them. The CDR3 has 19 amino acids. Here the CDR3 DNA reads TGTGCCTGGAGTGTACAGCTAGGGCCTTGGGGACCTCAGAACGGGGAGCTGTTTTTT. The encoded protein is CAWSVQLGPWGPQNGELFF.

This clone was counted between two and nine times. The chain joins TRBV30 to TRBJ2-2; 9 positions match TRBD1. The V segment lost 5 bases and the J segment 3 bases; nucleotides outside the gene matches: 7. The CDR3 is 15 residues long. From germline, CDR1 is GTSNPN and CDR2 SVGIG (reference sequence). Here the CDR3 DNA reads TGTGCCTGGGCCTGGGGGACAGGGTACACCGGGGAGCTGTTTTTT. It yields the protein CAWAWGTGYTGELFF.

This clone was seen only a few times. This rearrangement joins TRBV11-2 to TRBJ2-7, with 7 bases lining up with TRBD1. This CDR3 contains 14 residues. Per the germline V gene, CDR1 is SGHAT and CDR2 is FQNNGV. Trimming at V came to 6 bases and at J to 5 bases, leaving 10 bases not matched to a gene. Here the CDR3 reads CASRLHRGTHEQYF. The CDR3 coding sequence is TGTGCCAGCAGGCTACACAGGGGTACCCACGAGCAGTACTTC.

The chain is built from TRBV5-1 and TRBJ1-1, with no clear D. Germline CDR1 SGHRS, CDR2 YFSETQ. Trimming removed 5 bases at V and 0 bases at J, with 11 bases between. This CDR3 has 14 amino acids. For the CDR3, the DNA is TGCGCCAGCAGTCTAGGGATACTGAACACTGAAGCTTTCTTT. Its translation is CASSLGILNTEAFF. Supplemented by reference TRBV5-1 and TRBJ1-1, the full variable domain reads KAGVTQTPRYLIKTRGQQVTLSCSPISGHRSVSWYQQTPGQGLQFLFEYFSETQRNKGNFPGRFSGRQFSNSRSEMNVSTLELGDSALYLCASSLGILNTEAFFGQGTRLTVV.